The present T cell receptor (beta chain) was sequenced within a study of CD8+ T cells in alopecia areata. Findings of the study overall: Among the cells sequenced in scalp samples are also the resident alphabeta T cells of normal skin.

RNA was isolated and reverse transcribed to cDNA, the sequencing template. The repertoire was sequenced with immunoSEQ multiplex PCR; TCRdb's copy has only in-frame clones and lacks some. There are more than 200,000 clones in the sample; 67% occur only once, and around 1.2% lies in the top ten. Notes on this clone: What it recognizes is unknown.

The germline CDR1 and CDR2 sequences are SGDLS and YYNGEE. Trimming removed 0 bases at V and 0 bases at J, with 11 bases between. The CDR3 runs to 16 residues. The TCR comes from a human donor with alopecia areata. The material sequenced was CD4+ T cells sorted from blood, taken at week 0. The chain couples TRBV9 to TRBJ2-3; D might be TRBD2 (6 bases). The CDR3 DNA follows: TGTGCCAGCAGCGTAGAAAGCGGGCGGAGCACAGATACGCAGTATTTT. Its protein is CASSVESGRSTDTQYF.